The sequence of this T cell receptor (beta chain) was determined in a study of CD8 T cells in ankylosing spondylitis. The study, taken as a whole, reports: Reactive arthritis synovial fluid and blood were previously reported to contain some motif variants. Significant enrichment of disease-linked clones was reportedly seen in matched ankylosing spondylitis synovial fluid.

TCRdb processed the 5' RACE reads anew with MiXCR; each CDR3 protein has one entry. The sample lists some 200,000 distinct CDR3 sequences; roughly 13% were seen once. Notes on this clonotype: As yet, its antigen is unknown.

Germline-derived CDR1 and CDR2 are MNHEY and SMNVEV (reference sequence). The CDR3 covers 12 residues. V lost 6 bases to trimming and J lost 5 bases, with 8 bases between them. This clonotype was sampled from a male donor with ankylosing spondylitis or in good health (not recorded which). The sequenced sample consisted of blood, either unsorted or a sorted T cell fraction (not recorded which). The genes are TRBV27 and TRBJ2-1; maybe TRBD1 (6 bases). The CDR3 loop reads CASRRQDNEQFF. The DNA of the CDR3 is TGTGCCAGCAGGCGACAGGACAATGAGCAGTTCTTC.